The clone carrying this T cell receptor beta chain was seen a few times. Its antigen remains unidentified. Per germline, CDR1 ENHRY and CDR2 SYGVKD. The CDR3 runs 14 residues. V lost 5 bases and J lost 0; bases outside the gene matches: 3. The second PCR ran about 6 to 12 cycles with a sample-barcoded 5' primer and J-beta primers. Sequencing yielded, for each sample, at least 3 million paired-end reads carrying CDR3. A single record per CDR3 protein comes from TCRdb applying MiXCR to the 5' RACE reads. The data hold approximately 1.5 million distinct CDR3 sequences, with roughly 30% observed a single time. This record comes from a study of blood T cells in healthy people across ages. Study information: Roughly one uniquely barcoded beta molecule per two T cells was captured. The study's findings and limits: PBMCs that were unsorted prevented a conclusive naive versus antigen-experienced comparison.

This clonotype was sampled from a woman aged 25 to 39 in good health. The sequencing sample was made of blood. V usage is TRBV10-3 and J usage is TRBJ1-1; 7 nucleotides line up with TRBD1. The CDR3 sequence: CAISSDRVNTEAFF. As DNA, the CDR3 is TGTGCCATCAGTAGCGACAGGGTGAACACTGAAGCTTTCTTT.